This TCR beta chain was sequenced for a study of a mutant IDH1 vaccine in newly diagnosed glioma. Study background: The sex distribution of treated patients was 62.5% male and roughly 40% female, with a mean age of roughly 40 years. Patients got radiotherapy, temozolomide, or both beforehand, and most got both.

Study-wide points: Of the patients, 93.3% had vaccine-induced immune responses.

The germline V gene has CDR1 ENHRY and CDR2 SYGVKD. The CDR3 covers 12 residues. The ends were cut back, 10 bases at V and 3 bases at J, with 13 bases in the middle. Notes on this clone: The antigen remains unidentified.

Time point specified: baseline, week 1 (first vaccination visit). Treatment denoted: pre-vaccination baseline after standard-of-care therapy. Repertoires were generated with immunoSEQ multiplex PCR, while TCRdb's copy carries only in-frame clones and drops some. The repertoire consists of about 50,000 clones, with roughly 88% occurring once and the leading ten covering less than 3%. This sample comprised PBMCs, obtained from a glioma patient treated with radiotherapy, temozolomide or both. This TCR was sampled from a man in his forties or fifties with glioma. This chain uses TRBV10-3 with TRBJ2-7, with TRBD2 as a possible D gene (6 bases). As DNA, the CDR3 is TGTGCCACCGCCGCGACTAGCTACGAGCAGTACTTC. Translation gives CATAATSYEQYF.